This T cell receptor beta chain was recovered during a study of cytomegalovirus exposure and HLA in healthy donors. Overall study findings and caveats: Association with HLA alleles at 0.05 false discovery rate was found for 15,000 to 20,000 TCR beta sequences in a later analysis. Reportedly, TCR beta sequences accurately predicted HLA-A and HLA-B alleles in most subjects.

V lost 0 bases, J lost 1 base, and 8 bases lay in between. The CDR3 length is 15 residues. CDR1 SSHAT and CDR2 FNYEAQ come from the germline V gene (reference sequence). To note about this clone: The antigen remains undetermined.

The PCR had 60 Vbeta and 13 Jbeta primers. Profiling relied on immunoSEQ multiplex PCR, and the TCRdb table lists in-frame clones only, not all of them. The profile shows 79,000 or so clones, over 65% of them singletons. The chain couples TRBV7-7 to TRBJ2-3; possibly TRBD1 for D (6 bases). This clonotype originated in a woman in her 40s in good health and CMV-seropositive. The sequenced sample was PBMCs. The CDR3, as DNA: TGTGCCAGCAGCTTAGCAGGGGGACGCACAGATACGCAGTATTTT. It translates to CASSLAGGRTDTQYF.